This is a list of T cell receptor beta chains from one sample in a study of quantifying T cell responses using KT2 cells. TCRdb ran MiXCR on the UMI-ligation and nested PCR reads and lists one entry per CDR3 protein. Of 60,000 or so distinct CDR3 sequences listed, 10% to 15% are singletons. The sequencing input was PBMCs spiked with cells of the T cell clone KT2. Receptor source: a human donor. Both conserved end residues are part of each CDR3. The order of the fields is J gene, D gene, clone size, V gene, CDR3 protein, CDR3 DNA. A D gene is named only where the DNA matches it firmly. Size is omitted from some rows. Given values are once, few, many or a class for expanded clones.

>TRBJ2-7|TRBD2|-|TRBV20-1
CSARGLAGEDFHEQYF
TGCAGTGCTAGAGGACTAGCGGGAGAGGACTTCCACGAGCAGTACTTC
>TRBJ2-1|TRBD1|few|TRBV7-2
CASSLGTGSSYNEQFF
TGTGCCAGCAGCCTAGGGACAGGGAGCTCCTACAATGAGCAGTTCTTC
>TRBJ1-5|-|few|TRBV9
CASSRGNQPQHF
TGTGCCAGCAGTAGGGGCAATCAGCCCCAGCATTTT
>TRBJ2-3|TRBD2|-|TRBV11-2
CASSFSSGAPDTQYF
TGTGCCAGCAGCTTTTCTAGCGGGGCCCCAGATACGCAGTATTTT
>TRBJ2-1|-|few|TRBV12-3/TRBV12-4
CASSLGAGRDYNEQFF
TGTGCCAGCAGCCTCGGGGCGGGGCGGGACTACAATGAGCAGTTCTTC
>TRBJ2-6|-|-|TRBV27
CASSPRGTSSGANVLTF
TGTGCCAGCAGTCCTAGGGGGACGAGCTCTGGGGCCAACGTCCTGACTTTC
>TRBJ2-1|-|few|TRBV6-5
CASSFSTYNEQFF
TGTGCCAGCAGTTTTTCTACGTACAATGAGCAGTTCTTC
>TRBJ2-5|-|-|TRBV30
CAWSLGGQETQYF
TGTGCCTGGAGTTTAGGGGGACAAGAGACCCAGTACTTC
>TRBJ1-1|-|-|TRBV7-3
CASSFTGTEAFF
TGTGCCAGCAGCTTTACAGGCACTGAAGCTTTCTTT
>TRBJ1-6|-|few|TRBV3-1
CASTLRGGHNSPLHF
TGTGCCAGCACCCTACGCGGGGGGCATAATTCACCCCTCCACTTT
>TRBJ1-4|TRBD1|few|TRBV7-9
CASSQPTDRVGEKLFF
TGTGCCAGCAGCCAACCGACGGACAGGGTGGGTGAAAAACTGTTTTTT
>TRBJ2-2|TRBD1|-|TRBV7-6
CASSSQQGAYTGELFF
TGTGCCAGCAGCAGCCAACAGGGGGCCTACACCGGGGAGCTGTTTTTT
>TRBJ2-2|TRBD1|-|TRBV6-5
CASRVDRGYNGELFF
TGTGCCAGCAGAGTCGACAGGGGGTATAACGGGGAGCTGTTTTTT
>TRBJ2-2|-|few|TRBV11-2
CASSLDRAQITGELFF
TGTGCCAGCAGCTTAGATCGGGCACAGATCACCGGGGAGCTGTTTTTT
>TRBJ1-3|-|-|TRBV27
CASSTGPGNTIYF
TGTGCCAGCAGTACAGGGCCTGGAAACACCATATATTTT
>TRBJ2-2|-|-|TRBV3-1
CASSQELARDNPNTGELFF
TGTGCCAGCAGCCAAGAATTAGCGCGGGATAACCCGAACACCGGGGAGCTGTTTTTT
>TRBJ2-7|-|few|TRBV7-8
CASKLRGTVGEQYF
TGTGCCAGCAAGCTGAGGGGTACGGTCGGGGAGCAGTACTTC